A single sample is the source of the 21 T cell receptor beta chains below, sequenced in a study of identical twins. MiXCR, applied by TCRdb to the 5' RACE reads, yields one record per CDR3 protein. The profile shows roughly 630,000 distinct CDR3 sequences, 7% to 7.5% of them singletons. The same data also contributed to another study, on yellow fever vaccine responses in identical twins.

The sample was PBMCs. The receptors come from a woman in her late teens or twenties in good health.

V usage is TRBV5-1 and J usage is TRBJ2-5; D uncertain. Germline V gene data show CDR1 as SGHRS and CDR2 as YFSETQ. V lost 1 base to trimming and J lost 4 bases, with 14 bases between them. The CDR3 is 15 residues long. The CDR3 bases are TGCGCCAGCAGCTTGACAAGACCCACGGGAGAGACCCAGTACTTC. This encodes CASSLTRPTGETQYF.

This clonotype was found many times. The CDR3 nucleotides are TGCGCCAGCAGCCCCACGGGTCAGGGGCCCTACAATGAGCAGTTCTTC. Residues: CASSPTGQGPYNEQFF. This chain joins TRBV5-1 and TRBJ2-1; D may be TRBD1 (6 bases). The V gene's germline CDR1 is SGHRS and CDR2 YFSETQ. Trimming removed 4 bases from V and 2 bases from J, with 16 bases in between. The length of the CDR3 is 16 residues.

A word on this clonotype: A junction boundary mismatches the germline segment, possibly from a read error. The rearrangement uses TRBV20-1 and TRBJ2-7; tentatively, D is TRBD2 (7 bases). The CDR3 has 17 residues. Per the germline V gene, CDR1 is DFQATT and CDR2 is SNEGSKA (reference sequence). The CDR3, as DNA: TGCTGTGCTAGAGACGAGGGACACCCGGGACTACCCCACGAGCAGTACTTC. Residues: CCARDEGHPGLPHEQYF.

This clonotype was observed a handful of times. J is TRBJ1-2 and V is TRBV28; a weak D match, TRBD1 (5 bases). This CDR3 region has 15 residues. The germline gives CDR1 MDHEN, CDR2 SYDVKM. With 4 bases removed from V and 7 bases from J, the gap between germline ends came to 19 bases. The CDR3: CASSSTGGRGPGYTF. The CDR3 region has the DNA TGTGCCAGCAGTTCAACTGGCGGGAGGGGACCTGGCTACACCTTC.

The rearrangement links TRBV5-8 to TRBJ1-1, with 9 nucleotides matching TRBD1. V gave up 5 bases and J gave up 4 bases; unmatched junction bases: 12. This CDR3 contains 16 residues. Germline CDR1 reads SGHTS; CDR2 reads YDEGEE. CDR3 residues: CASREDRGRQRTEAFF. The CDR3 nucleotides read TGTGCCAGCAGAGAGGACAGGGGAAGGCAACGCACTGAAGCTTTCTTT. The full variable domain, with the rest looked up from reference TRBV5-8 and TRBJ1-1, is EAGVTQSPTHLIKTRGQQATLRCSPISGHTSVYWYQQALGLGLQFLLWYDEGEERNRGNFPPRFSGRQFPNYSSELNVNALELEDSALYLCASREDRGRQRTEAFFGQGTRLTVV.

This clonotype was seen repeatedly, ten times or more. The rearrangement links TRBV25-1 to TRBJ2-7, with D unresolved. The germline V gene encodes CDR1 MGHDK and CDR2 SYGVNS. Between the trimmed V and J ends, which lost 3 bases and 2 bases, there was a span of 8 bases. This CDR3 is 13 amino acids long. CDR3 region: CASSEVGTYEQYF. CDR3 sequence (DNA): TGTGCCAGCAGTGAGGTCGGAACCTACGAGCAGTACTTC.

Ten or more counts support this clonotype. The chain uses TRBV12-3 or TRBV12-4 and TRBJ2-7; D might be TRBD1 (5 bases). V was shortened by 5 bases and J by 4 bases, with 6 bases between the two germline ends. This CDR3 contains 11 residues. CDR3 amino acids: CASSAGYEQYF. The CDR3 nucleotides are TGTGCCAGCAGTGCAGGGTACGAGCAGTACTTC.

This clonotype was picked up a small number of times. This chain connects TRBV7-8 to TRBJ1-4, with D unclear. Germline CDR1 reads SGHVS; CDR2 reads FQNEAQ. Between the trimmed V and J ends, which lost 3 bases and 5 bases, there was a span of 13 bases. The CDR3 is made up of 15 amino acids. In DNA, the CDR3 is TGTGCCAGCAGCTTGTGGGAAGATCCAAATGAAAAACTGTTTTTT. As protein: CASSLWEDPNEKLFF.

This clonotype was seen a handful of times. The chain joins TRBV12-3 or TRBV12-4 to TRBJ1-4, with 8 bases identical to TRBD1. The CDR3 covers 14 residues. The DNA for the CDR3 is TGTGCGGCCTCCCAGGGGGCCAGGGATGAAAAACTGTTTTTT. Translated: CAASQGARDEKLFF.

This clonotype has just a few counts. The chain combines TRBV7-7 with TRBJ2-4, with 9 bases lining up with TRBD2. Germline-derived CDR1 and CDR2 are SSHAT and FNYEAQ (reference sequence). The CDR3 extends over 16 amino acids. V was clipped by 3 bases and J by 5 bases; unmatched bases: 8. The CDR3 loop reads CASSFQGLAAQNIQYF. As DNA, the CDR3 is TGTGCCAGCAGCTTTCAGGGACTAGCTGCCCAAAACATTCAGTACTTC.

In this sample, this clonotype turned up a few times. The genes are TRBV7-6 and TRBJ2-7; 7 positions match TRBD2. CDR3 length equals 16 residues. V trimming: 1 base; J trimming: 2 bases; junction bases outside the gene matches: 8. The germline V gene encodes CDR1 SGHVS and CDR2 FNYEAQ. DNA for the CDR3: TGTGCCAGCAGCTTAGGGCCAACTAGCGACCCCTACGAGCAGTACTTC. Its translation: CASSLGPTSDPYEQYF.

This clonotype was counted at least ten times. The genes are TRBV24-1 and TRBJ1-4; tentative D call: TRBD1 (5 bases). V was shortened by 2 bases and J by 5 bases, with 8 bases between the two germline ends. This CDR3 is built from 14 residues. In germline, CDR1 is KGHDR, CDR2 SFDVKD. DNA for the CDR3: TGTGCCACCAGTGATTCAGGGAAGAATGAAAAACTGTTTTTT. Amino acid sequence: CATSDSGKNEKLFF.

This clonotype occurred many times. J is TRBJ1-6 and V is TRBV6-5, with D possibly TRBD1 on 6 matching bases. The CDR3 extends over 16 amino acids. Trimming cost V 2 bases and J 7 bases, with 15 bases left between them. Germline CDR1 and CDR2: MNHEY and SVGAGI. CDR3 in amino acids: CASSYAIGQPNSPLHF. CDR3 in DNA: TGTGCCAGCAGTTACGCAATAGGACAGCCCAATTCACCCCTCCACTTT.

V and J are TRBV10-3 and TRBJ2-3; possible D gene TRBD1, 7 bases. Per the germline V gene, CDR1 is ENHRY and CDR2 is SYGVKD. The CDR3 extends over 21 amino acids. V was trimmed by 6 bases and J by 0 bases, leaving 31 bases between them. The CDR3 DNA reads TGTGCCATCAGAGATAGCCCGGGCAGGGGGAATCCGGGGGCCAGCACAGATACGCAGTATTTT. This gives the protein CAIRDSPGRGNPGASTDTQYF.

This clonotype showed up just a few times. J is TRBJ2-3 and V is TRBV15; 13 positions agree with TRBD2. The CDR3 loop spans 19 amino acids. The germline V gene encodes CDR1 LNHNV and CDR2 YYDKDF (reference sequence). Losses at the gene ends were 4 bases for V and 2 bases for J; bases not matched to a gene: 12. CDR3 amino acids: CATSKSWTSGSYTTDTQYF. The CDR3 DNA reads TGTGCCACCAGCAAAAGCTGGACTAGCGGGAGTTACACCACAGATACGCAGTATTTT.

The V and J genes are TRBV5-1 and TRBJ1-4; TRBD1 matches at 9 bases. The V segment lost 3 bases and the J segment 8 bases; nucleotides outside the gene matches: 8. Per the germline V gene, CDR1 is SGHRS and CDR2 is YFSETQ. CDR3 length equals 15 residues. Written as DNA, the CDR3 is TGCGCCAGCAGCTCCTTACAGGGGGCAGGAGAAAAACTGTTTTTT. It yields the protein CASSSLQGAGEKLFF.

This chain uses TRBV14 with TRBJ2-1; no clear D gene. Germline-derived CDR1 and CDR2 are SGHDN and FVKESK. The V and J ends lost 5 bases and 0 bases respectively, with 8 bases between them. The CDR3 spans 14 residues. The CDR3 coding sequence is TGTGCCAGCAGCTCTCCTAGCTCCTACAATGAGCAGTTCTTC. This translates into CASSSPSSYNEQFF.

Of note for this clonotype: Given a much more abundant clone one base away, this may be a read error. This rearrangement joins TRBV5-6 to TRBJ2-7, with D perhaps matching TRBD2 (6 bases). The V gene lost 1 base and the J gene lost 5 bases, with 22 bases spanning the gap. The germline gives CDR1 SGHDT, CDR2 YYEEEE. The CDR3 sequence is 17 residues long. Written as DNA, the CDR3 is TGTGCCAGCAGCTTGAGGGCTAGCAGGAGGGCCCCGGACGAGCAGTACTTC. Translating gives CASSLRASRRAPDEQYF.

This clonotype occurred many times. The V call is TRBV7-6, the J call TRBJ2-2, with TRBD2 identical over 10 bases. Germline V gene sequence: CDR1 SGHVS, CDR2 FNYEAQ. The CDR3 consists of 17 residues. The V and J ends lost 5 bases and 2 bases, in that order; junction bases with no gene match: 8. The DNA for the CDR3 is TGTGCCAGCAGCATACCTCTAGCGGGGGCCAACACCGGGGAGCTGTTTTTT. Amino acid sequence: CASSIPLAGANTGELFF. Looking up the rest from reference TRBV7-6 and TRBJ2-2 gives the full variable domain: GAGVSQSPRYKVTKRGQDVALRCDPISGHVSLYWYRQALGQGPEFLTYFNYEAQQDKSGLPNDRFSAERPEGSISTLTIQRTEQRDSAMYRCASSIPLAGANTGELFFGEGSRLTVL.

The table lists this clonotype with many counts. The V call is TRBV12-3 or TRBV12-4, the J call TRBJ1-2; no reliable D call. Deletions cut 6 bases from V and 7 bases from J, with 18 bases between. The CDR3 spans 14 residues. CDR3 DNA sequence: TGTGCCAGCAGGCTAGGGATCTTGGGGTTTGGCTACACCTTC. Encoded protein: CASRLGILGFGYTF.

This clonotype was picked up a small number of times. The CDR3 sequence is CSARKDGDQQKETQYF. In DNA, the CDR3 is TGCAGTGCTAGAAAAGACGGGGACCAACAGAAAGAGACCCAGTACTTC. The V call is TRBV20-1, the J call TRBJ2-5; D tentatively fits TRBD1 or TRBD2 (5 bases each). V shed 2 bases and J shed 3 bases, with 19 bases lying between them. The CDR3 runs to 16 residues. Per the germline V gene, CDR1 is DFQATT and CDR2 is SNEGSKA (reference sequence).